This T cell receptor beta chain stems from a study of cytomegalovirus exposure and HLA in healthy donors. At the level of the study: Earlier work reported around 110 million unique TCR beta sequences from about 190 million T cells. Study-level findings and limits: As a later analysis showed, a missense DCLRE1C variant was linked to trimming of TCR beta V- and J-genes.

Concerning this clone: Its antigen remains unidentified.

A multiplex PCR was run with 60 Vbeta primers and 13 Jbeta primers. Assay used: immunoSEQ multiplex PCR; TCRdb lists only in-frame clones, some missing. The sample contains some 65,000 clones, roughly 77% of which appear only once. The CDR3 runs to 14 residues. V lost 1 base, J lost 2 bases, and 7 bases lay in between. The germline gives CDR1 SGHDT, CDR2 YYEEEE. The chain joins TRBV5-6 to TRBJ1-5; no firm D call. The specimen sequenced was PBMCs. The sequence was collected from a woman aged 40 to 50 in good health and CMV-seropositive. This CDR3 reads CASSLKAGNQPQHF. The CDR3 coding sequence is TGTGCCAGCAGCTTGAAGGCGGGCAATCAGCCCCAGCATTTT.